This T cell receptor beta chain was identified in a study of early T cells in non-severe SARS-CoV-2 infection. As for the study in general: Whole-blood bulk RNA, unsorted, was sequenced, and chains were unpaired.

Germline-derived CDR1 and CDR2 are SGHNT and YYREEE (reference sequence). Trimming left V 0 bases short and J 3 bases short, with 8 bases between. The CDR3 totals 14 residues. This clonotype was seen repeatedly, ten times or more. What it binds is unknown. Individual cDNA molecules each received unique molecular identifiers attached to them. TCRdb reprocessed the 5' RACE reads with MiXCR, giving one entry per CDR3 protein. This table holds more than 15,000 distinct CDR3 sequences, approximately 4.7% found once. Findings of the study overall: Anti-spike CD8 responses were favored in VDJdb matching, and private and CD4 specificities were missed.

Input material: whole blood. This TCR came from an adult who was a healthcare worker with PCR-confirmed SARS-CoV-2 infection or an uninfected control (not recorded which). The chain couples TRBV5-4 to TRBJ2-3; D is undetermined. CDR3: CASSLGTFTDTQYF. Here the CDR3 DNA reads TGTGCCAGCAGCTTGGGAACCTTTACAGATACGCAGTATTTT.